These 25 T cell receptor beta chains were all obtained from the same sample, sequenced in a study of blood T cell repertoires in COVID-19. Profiling relied on immunoSEQ multiplex PCR, and the TCRdb table lists in-frame clones only, not all of them. The sample consists of hundreds of thousands of clones, around four fifths of them appearing once. Sequenced material: peripheral blood. All receptors come from a man at least 80 years old with acute or convalescent COVID-19.

CDR3 in DNA: TGTGCCAGCAGGAGGGACGGACAGGGGTACTATGGCTACACCTTC. Its translation is CASRRDGQGYYGYTF. The chain links TRBV28 to TRBJ1-2; TRBD1 aligns across 9 bases. This CDR3 region has 15 residues. Germline CDR1 reads MDHEN; CDR2 reads SYDVKM. With 6 bases clipped from V and 3 bases from J, the junction kept 8 bases outside the gene matches.

The chain employs TRBV3-1 (or the pseudogene TRBV3-2) and TRBJ2-1, with 7 bases lining up with TRBD2. Germline values: CDR1 LGHDT, CDR2 YNNKEL (reference sequence). This CDR3 is built from 16 residues. Trimming cost V 4 bases and J 4 bases; bases outside gene matches: 10. The CDR3 DNA follows: TGTGCCAGCAGCCCCGCCGCTAGCGGAGCTTACAATGAGCAGTTCTTC. Translation gives CASSPAASGAYNEQFF.

The chain is built from TRBV7-8 and TRBJ2-1; 8 positions match TRBD2. Germline V gene sequence: CDR1 SGHVS, CDR2 FQNEAQ. The CDR3 extends over 17 amino acids. Trimming at V came to 1 base and at J to 0 bases, leaving 5 bases not matched to a gene. The CDR3 coding sequence is TGTGCCAGCAGCTTAGAACAGCGGGAGTTCTCCTACAATGAGCAGTTCTTC. Translated: CASSLEQREFSYNEQFF.

The chain carries TRBV11-2 and TRBJ2-2; D is perhaps TRBD2 (5 bases). CDR1 and CDR2 from the germline V gene are SGHAT and FQNNGV. The V end was cut by 7 bases, the J end by 3 bases, with 18 bases between. This CDR3 has 16 amino acids. As DNA, the CDR3 is TGTGCCAGCAAATGGGGAGCGGTTACGGACACCGGGGAGCTGTTTTTT. Translating it yields CASKWGAVTDTGELFF.

The rearrangement joins TRBV7-8 to TRBJ1-5; D perhaps matches TRBD1 (5 bases). The CDR3 loop spans 14 amino acids. V was shortened by 5 bases and J by 5 bases, with 13 bases between the two germline ends. The germline V gene encodes CDR1 SGHVS and CDR2 FQNEAQ. The CDR3 reads CASSPLGGDQPQHF. The CDR3 bases are TGTGCCAGCAGCCCTCTCGGGGGGGATCAGCCCCAGCATTTT.

The chain is built from TRBV2 and TRBJ1-5, with D possibly matching TRBD1 (5 bases). The germline gives CDR1 SNHLY, CDR2 FYNNEI. Trimming removed 7 bases from V and 3 bases from J, with 16 bases in between. The CDR3 extends over 15 amino acids. In nucleotides, the CDR3 is TGTGCCAGCACCCAGGGATACAGCGACAATCAGCCCCAGCATTTT. It codes for CASTQGYSDNQPQHF.

The rearrangement links TRBV28 to TRBJ1-4, with TRBD1 matching 7 bases. The CDR3 consists of 15 residues. CDR1 is MDHEN, CDR2 SYDVKM, per germline. Germline trimming cut 6 bases from V and 0 bases from J; bases unmatched to any gene: 4. CDR3 nucleotides: TGTGCCAGCAGCCTAACAGGGGCAACTAATGAAAAACTGTTTTTT. Encoded protein: CASSLTGATNEKLFF.

There are a few counts of this clone. The chain combines TRBV25-1 with TRBJ2-5; D is perhaps TRBD2 (5 bases). V shed 6 bases and J shed 3 bases, with 14 bases lying between them. The germline gives CDR1 MGHDK, CDR2 SYGVNS. The CDR3 has 14 residues. CDR3 sequence reads: CASRPDSTKETQYF. As DNA, the CDR3 is TGTGCCAGCAGGCCGGACTCCACAAAAGAGACCCAGTACTTC. Combining the CDR3 with reference TRBV25-1 and TRBJ2-5 gives the whole variable domain EADIYQTPRYLVIGTGKKITLECSQTMGHDKMYWYQQDPGMELHLIHYSYGVNSTEKGDLSSESTVSRIRTEHFPLTLESARPSHTSQYLCASRPDSTKETQYFGPGTRLLVL.

The chain carries TRBV9 and TRBJ2-7; no reliable D call. In germline, CDR1 is SGDLS, CDR2 YYNGEE. There are 14 residues in the CDR3. V was pared by 0 bases and J by 3 bases, with 10 bases between. DNA of the CDR3: TGTGCCAGCAGCGTAGCCCCCCTGAGCTACGAGCAGTACTTC. Protein sequence: CASSVAPLSYEQYF.

This clone has just one count. The J gene is TRBJ2-7, the V gene TRBV11-2, with D perhaps matching TRBD1 (6 bases). Germline V gene lookup returns CDR1 SGHAT and CDR2 FQNNGV. Trimming took 5 bases from V and 0 from J, leaving 14 bases between them. The CDR3 covers 15 residues. CDR3 sequence reads: CASSVRTVSSYEQYF. The CDR3 DNA follows: TGTGCCAGCAGCGTTAGGACAGTGAGCTCCTACGAGCAGTACTTC.

The chain has TRBV5-6 and TRBJ1-2; no definite D call. The CDR3 has 11 amino acids. Trimming left V 6 bases short and J 5 bases short, with 8 bases between. Germline V gives CDR1 SGHDT, CDR2 YYEEEE. The CDR3 DNA follows: TGTGCCAGCAACCGGGGTTATGGCTACACCTTC. Translation gives CASNRGYGYTF. Full variable domain (rest looked up from reference TRBV5-6 and TRBJ1-2): DAGVTQSPTHLIKTRGQQVTLRCSPKSGHDTVSWYQQALGQGPQFIFQYYEEEERQRGNFPDRFSGHQFPNYSSELNVNALLLGDSALYLCASNRGYGYTFGSGTRLTVV.

The sample holds one count of this clone. The chain carries TRBV29-1 and TRBJ2-3; TRBD1 is a possible D gene (5 bases). V shed 4 bases and J shed 3 bases, with 14 bases lying between them. Germline V gene sequence: CDR1 SQVTM, CDR2 ANQGSEA. The CDR3 covers 14 residues. The CDR3 DNA sequence: TGCAGCGTTGCAACGCAGGGTTGGACAGATACGCAGTATTTT. The encoded protein is CSVATQGWTDTQYF.

This sequence joins TRBV2 and TRBJ2-5; D is perhaps TRBD2 (5 bases). CDR3 length: 15 amino acids. Trimming took 6 bases from V and 5 from J, leaving 19 bases between them. Germline V gives CDR1 SNHLY, CDR2 FYNNEI. Written as DNA, the CDR3 is TGTGCCAGCAGAAACAATGGACTGTCTGGGGAGACCCAGTACTTC. Amino acids: CASRNNGLSGETQYF.

The rearrangement uses TRBV4-1 and TRBJ2-6, with 10 bases fitting TRBD1. CDR3 length: 18 amino acids. V gave up 5 bases and J gave up 1 base; unmatched junction bases: 8. CDR1 is MGHRA, CDR2 YSYEKL, per germline. CDR3 residues: CASSTRTGGGSGANVLTF. The DNA for the CDR3 is TGCGCCAGCAGCACCCGGACAGGGGGAGGATCTGGGGCCAACGTCCTGACTTTC.

This sequence joins TRBV2 and TRBJ2-2; possibly TRBD2 for D (6 bases). Germline loops: CDR1 SNHLY, CDR2 FYNNEI. Trimming cost V 1 base and J 6 bases, with 6 bases left between them. The CDR3 has 13 amino acids. Written as DNA, the CDR3 is TGTGCCAGCAGTGAAGGCGGGGCCGGGGAGCTGTTTTTT. As protein: CASSEGGAGELFF. Supplemented by reference TRBV2 and TRBJ2-2, the full variable domain reads EPEVTQTPSHQVTQMGQEVILRCVPISNHLYFYWYRQILGQKVEFLVSFYNNEISEKSEIFDDQFSVERPDGSNFTLKIRSTKLEDSAMYFCASSEGGAGELFFGEGSRLTVL.

The V call is TRBV6-1, the J call TRBJ1-1; 9 nucleotides match TRBD1. Germline CDR1 and CDR2: MNHNS and SASEGT. This CDR3 has 16 residues. With V trimmed by 2 bases and J by 6 bases, 10 bases remained unmatched. The CDR3 DNA sequence: TGTGCCAGCAGTGAAAGTCGGTACAGGGGGCTCGCTGAAGCTTTCTTT. It specifies CASSESRYRGLAEAFF.

The count of this clone is one. The gene calls are TRBV28 and TRBJ2-7, with TRBD1 matching 7 bases. The trim removed 6 bases at V and 4 bases at J, leaving 9 bases unmatched. Germline CDR1 MDHEN, CDR2 SYDVKM. The CDR3 runs to 14 residues. The CDR3 coding sequence is TGTGCCAGCAGGGACGGACAGGAGCTATACGAGCAGTACTTC. Its protein is CASRDGQELYEQYF.

CDR3 coding DNA: TGTGCCAGCAGCCAGGGCGCCGCAAGCACAGATACGCAGTATTTT. Translated: CASSQGAASTDTQYF. The genes are TRBV4-2 and TRBJ2-3; no clear D gene. V was clipped by 3 bases and J by 0 bases, with 10 bases between them. The germline CDR1 and CDR2 sequences are LGHNA and YNFKEQ. CDR3 size: 15 residues.

The rearrangement joins TRBV3-1 (or the pseudogene TRBV3-2) to TRBJ2-1, with 8 positions matching TRBD2. CDR1 LGHDT and CDR2 YNNKEL come from the germline V gene (reference sequence). Trimming at V came to 4 bases and at J to 0 bases, leaving 11 bases not matched to a gene. This CDR3 has 18 amino acids. The CDR3 spells CASSRSDYSGSSYNEQFF. CDR3 sequence (DNA): TGTGCCAGCAGCCGCTCCGACTACAGCGGGAGCTCCTACAATGAGCAGTTCTTC.

The genes are TRBV3-1 (or the pseudogene TRBV3-2) and TRBJ2-7; the match to TRBD2 covers 10 bases. Germline V lookup: CDR1 LGHDT, CDR2 YNNKEL (reference sequence). CDR3 size: 14 residues. The V segment lost 2 bases and the J segment 6 bases; nucleotides outside the gene matches: 4. The CDR3 loop is CASSQPGLALEQYF. The DNA for the CDR3 is TGTGCCAGCAGCCAACCGGGACTAGCGCTCGAGCAGTACTTC.

The J gene is TRBJ1-3, the V gene TRBV29-1, with D possibly being TRBD1 (5 bases). The CDR3 has 13 amino acids. The V gene lost 4 bases and the J gene lost 2 bases, with 9 bases spanning the gap. In germline, CDR1 is SQVTM, CDR2 ANQGSEA. CDR3 residues: CSVARGTGNTIYF. The CDR3 DNA is TGCAGCGTTGCAAGGGGTACTGGAAACACCATATATTTT. Looking up the rest from reference TRBV29-1 and TRBJ1-3 gives the full variable domain: SAVISQKPSRDICQRGTSLTIQCQVDSQVTMMFWYRQQPGQSLTLIATANQGSEATYESGFVIDKFPISRPNLTFSTLTVSNMSPEDSSIYLCSVARGTGNTIYFGEGSWLTVV.

The chain joins TRBV3-1 (or the pseudogene TRBV3-2) to TRBJ2-1; no firm D call. Germline CDR1 and CDR2: LGHDT and YNNKEL (reference sequence). Trimming removed 1 base at V and 8 bases at J, with 15 bases between. This CDR3 spans 15 amino acids. The CDR3 coding sequence is TGTGCCAGCAGCCAAGGTGGGCTCTTAGTATATGAGCAGTTCTTC. Amino acid sequence: CASSQGGLLVYEQFF.

The CDR3 DNA reads as TGTGCCAGTAGCGCCCCCCAGGGCAGCCAAGAGACCCAGTACTTC. Protein: CASSAPQGSQETQYF. The chain employs TRBV5-4 and TRBJ2-5; D is perhaps TRBD1 or TRBD2 (5 bases each). The CDR3 runs to 15 residues. Trimming left V 8 bases short and J 1 base short, with 18 bases between. Germline assignment: CDR1 SGHNT and CDR2 YYREEE (reference sequence).

V gene TRBV5-6 combines with J gene TRBJ2-3, with D maybe TRBD2 (6 bases). V was trimmed by 2 bases and J by 5 bases, leaving 9 bases between them. Germline assignment: CDR1 SGHDT and CDR2 YYEEEE. There are 13 residues in the CDR3. Written as DNA, the CDR3 is TGTGCCAGCAGCTTCTTGGGGGGAGATACGCAGTATTTT. The encoded protein is CASSFLGGDTQYF. Full variable domain (remainder filled in from reference TRBV5-6 and TRBJ2-3): DAGVTQSPTHLIKTRGQQVTLRCSPKSGHDTVSWYQQALGQGPQFIFQYYEEEERQRGNFPDRFSGHQFPNYSSELNVNALLLGDSALYLCASSFLGGDTQYFGPGTRLTVL.

This clone has more than one count but fewer than ten. This chain joins TRBV10-3 and TRBJ2-2; D is uncertain. The ends were cut back, 6 bases at V and 6 bases at J, with 11 bases in the middle. This CDR3 has 13 residues. Germline CDR1 is ENHRY and CDR2 is SYGVKD. The DNA for the CDR3 is TGTGCCATCAGGAAAGAGAGTCCCGGGGAGCTGTTTTTT. Translated: CAIRKESPGELFF.